A single sample gave rise to the 9 T cell receptor beta chains below, sequenced in a study of sequential checkpoint blockade in melanoma. Clones were read by immunoSEQ multiplex PCR, and TCRdb kept only the in-frame ones, dropping some. The data contain roughly 11,000 clones, approximately 70% of them singletons. Treatment specified: randomized to nivolumab then ipilimumab (arm A) or the reverse (arm B). The specimen comprised CD8+ T cells sorted from blood (inferred from file names), sampled from a patient given nivolumab and ipilimumab in sequence. The receptors stem from a human donor with melanoma.

The chain couples TRBV7-3 to TRBJ1-1; 9 positions match TRBD1. Per germline, CDR1 SGHTA and CDR2 FQGTGA. The CDR3 is made up of 18 amino acids. J gave up 4 bases and V 3 bases, and 15 bases lay outside the gene matches. CDR3 nucleotides: TGTGCCAGCAGCTTTATGGGCGCCGGGACAGGGATGGGCACTGAAGCTTTCTTT. Its protein product is CASSFMGAGTGMGTEAFF.

V gene TRBV2 combines with J gene TRBJ2-7; 8 nucleotides align to TRBD1. The germline V gene has CDR1 SNHLY and CDR2 FYNNEI. CDR3 length: 14 residues. V was clipped by 3 bases and J by 6 bases; unmatched bases: 7. CDR3 sequence reads: CASSEGQGAFEQYF. DNA for the CDR3: TGTGCCAGCAGTGAGGGGCAGGGGGCTTTCGAGCAGTACTTC.

The chain couples TRBV29-1 to TRBJ2-7, with TRBD1 identical over 8 bases. CDR3 length equals 14 residues. Germline lookup yields CDR1 SQVTM and CDR2 ANQGSEA. V was clipped by 6 bases and J by 5 bases; unmatched bases: 12. The CDR3, as DNA: TGCAGCGTCTACGGACAGGGATTTTCAAACGAGCAGTACTTC. It codes for CSVYGQGFSNEQYF.

The chain uses TRBV30 and TRBJ1-5; no clear D. Germline assignment: CDR1 GTSNPN and CDR2 SVGIG (reference sequence). CDR3 length equals 13 residues. V lost 1 base and J 0 bases, leaving 4 bases between the germline ends. The CDR3 nucleotides are TGTGCCTGGAGTGATAATAGCAATCAGCCCCAGCATTTT. It is translated as CAWSDNSNQPQHF.

The genes are TRBV27 and TRBJ2-1; 7 bases agree with TRBD2. The CDR3 spans 18 residues. Germline assignment: CDR1 MNHEY and CDR2 SMNVEV (reference sequence). The ends lost 3 bases at V and 3 bases at J; junction bases unmatched: 14. The CDR3 DNA is TGTGCCAGCAGTTTGCAAGGGAGTGGGAGGGCCCTCTACAATGAGCAGTTCTTC. Translating gives CASSLQGSGRALYNEQFF.

The rearrangement links TRBV7-9 to TRBJ1-2; no clear D gene. There are 11 residues in the CDR3. Deletions cut 5 bases from V and 7 bases from J, with 8 bases between. Germline V gene lookup returns CDR1 SEHNR and CDR2 FQNEAQ (reference sequence). The CDR3 bases are TGTGCCAGCAGCCGTAGAGGTGGCTACACCTTC. Translated, it gives CASSRRGGYTF.

This clone was counted only a few times. The chain employs TRBV6-5 and TRBJ2-5, with a tentative D call TRBD2 (6 bases). The CDR3 totals 13 residues. The germline gives CDR1 MNHEY, CDR2 SVGAGI. V lost 4 bases to trimming and J lost 4 bases, with 10 bases between them. DNA of the CDR3: TGTGCCAGCAGTTTCTTGGGGGGAGAGACCCAGTACTTC. Translated: CASSFLGGETQYF.

This clone is a singleton in its sample. The V and J genes are TRBV6-6 and TRBJ2-7, with 7 bases that match TRBD2. The V gene end was trimmed by 2 bases and the J gene end by 5 bases; junction bases not matched to a gene: 9. The CDR3 contains 15 residues. From germline, CDR1 is MNHNY and CDR2 SVGAGI (reference sequence). In nucleotides, the CDR3 is TGTGCCAGCAGTTACGGGGCGGGAGCCCCCAACGAGCAGTACTTC. This encodes CASSYGAGAPNEQYF.

This chain links TRBV6-5 with TRBJ2-5; 7 bases are a match to TRBD2. CDR3 size: 13 residues. Germline CDR1 and CDR2: MNHEY and SVGAGI. The J segment lost 3 bases and the V segment lost 6 bases, leaving 4 bases of the junction unmatched. Here the CDR3 DNA reads TGTGCCAGCAGCCATGGACTAGAAGAGACCCAGTACTTC. Amino acid sequence: CASSHGLEETQYF.